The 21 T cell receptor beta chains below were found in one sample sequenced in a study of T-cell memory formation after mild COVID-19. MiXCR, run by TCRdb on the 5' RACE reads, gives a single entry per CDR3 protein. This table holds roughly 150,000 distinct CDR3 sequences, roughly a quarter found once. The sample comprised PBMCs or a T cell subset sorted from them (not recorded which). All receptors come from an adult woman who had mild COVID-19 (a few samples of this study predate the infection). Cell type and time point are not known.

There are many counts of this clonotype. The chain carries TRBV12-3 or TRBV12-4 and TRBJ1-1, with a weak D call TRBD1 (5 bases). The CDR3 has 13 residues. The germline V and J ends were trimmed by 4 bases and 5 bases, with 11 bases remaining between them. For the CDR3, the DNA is TGTGCCAGCAGTTCCGGGGGTGGGACTGAAGCTTTCTTT. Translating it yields CASSSGGGTEAFF.

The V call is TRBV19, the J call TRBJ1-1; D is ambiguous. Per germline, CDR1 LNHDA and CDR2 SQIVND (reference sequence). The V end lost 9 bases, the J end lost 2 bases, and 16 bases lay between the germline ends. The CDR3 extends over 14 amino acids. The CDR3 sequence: CASFGGFVNTEAFF. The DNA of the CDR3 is TGTGCCAGCTTCGGAGGTTTTGTTAACACTGAAGCTTTCTTT.

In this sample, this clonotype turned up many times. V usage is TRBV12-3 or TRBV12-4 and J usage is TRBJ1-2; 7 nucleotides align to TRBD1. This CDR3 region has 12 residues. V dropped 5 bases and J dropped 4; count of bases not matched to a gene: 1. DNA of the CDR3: TGTGCCAGCAGTCCAGGGGGCTATGGCTACACCTTC. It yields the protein CASSPGGYGYTF.

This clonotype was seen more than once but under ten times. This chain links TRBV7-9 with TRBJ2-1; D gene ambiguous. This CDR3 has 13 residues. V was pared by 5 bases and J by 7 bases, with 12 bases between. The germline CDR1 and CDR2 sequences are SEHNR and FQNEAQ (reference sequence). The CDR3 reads CASSGTTRNEQFF. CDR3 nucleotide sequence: TGTGCCAGCAGCGGCACTACGCGGAATGAGCAGTTCTTC.

DNA of the CDR3: TGTGCCAGCAGCTTGAGCCCGGGGTACGAGCAGTACTTC. It yields the protein CASSLSPGYEQYF. The gene calls are TRBV5-5 and TRBJ2-7, with D possibly matching TRBD2 (5 bases). The length of the CDR3 is 13 residues. Germline V lookup: CDR1 SGHKS, CDR2 YYEKEE (reference sequence). V was cut by 1 base and J by 4 bases, with 9 bases left in between. Together with reference TRBV5-5 and TRBJ2-7, the CDR3 gives the full variable domain: DAGVTQSPTHLIKTRGQQVTLRCSPISGHKSVSWYQQVLGQGPQFIFQYYEKEERGRGNFPDRFSARQFPNYSSELNVNALLLGDSALYLCASSLSPGYEQYFGPGTRLTVT.

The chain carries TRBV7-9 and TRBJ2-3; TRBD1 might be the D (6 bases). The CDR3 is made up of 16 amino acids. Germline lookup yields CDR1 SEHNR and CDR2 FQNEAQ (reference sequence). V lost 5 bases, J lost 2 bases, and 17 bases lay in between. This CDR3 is CASSPSMGQDTDTQYF. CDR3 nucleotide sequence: TGTGCCAGCAGCCCCTCGATGGGACAAGACACAGATACGCAGTATTTT.

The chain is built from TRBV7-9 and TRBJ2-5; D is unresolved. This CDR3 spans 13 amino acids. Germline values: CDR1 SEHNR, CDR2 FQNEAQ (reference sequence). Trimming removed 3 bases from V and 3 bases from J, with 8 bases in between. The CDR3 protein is CASSFGRKETQYF. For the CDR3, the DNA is TGTGCCAGCAGCTTTGGACGGAAAGAGACCCAGTACTTC.

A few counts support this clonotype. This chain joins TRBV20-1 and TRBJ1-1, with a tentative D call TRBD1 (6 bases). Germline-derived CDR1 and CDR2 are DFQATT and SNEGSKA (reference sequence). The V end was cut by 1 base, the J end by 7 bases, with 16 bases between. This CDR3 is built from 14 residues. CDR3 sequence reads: CSARAPQGGSEAFF. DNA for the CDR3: TGCAGTGCTAGAGCCCCACAGGGAGGTAGTGAAGCTTTCTTT.

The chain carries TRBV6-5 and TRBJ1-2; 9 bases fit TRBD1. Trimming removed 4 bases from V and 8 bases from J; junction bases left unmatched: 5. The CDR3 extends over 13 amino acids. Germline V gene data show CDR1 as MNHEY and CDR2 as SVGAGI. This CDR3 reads CASSLQGARGYTF. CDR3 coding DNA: TGTGCCAGCAGTTTACAGGGGGCGCGGGGCTACACCTTC.

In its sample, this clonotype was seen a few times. CDR3 protein: CASSLHQNTEAFF. The CDR3 DNA sequence: TGCGCCAGCAGCCTCCATCAGAACACTGAAGCTTTCTTT. J is TRBJ1-1 and V is TRBV4-1; D gene uncertain. The CDR3 length is 13 residues. V lost 4 bases to trimming and J lost 1 base, with 7 bases between them. The germline gives CDR1 MGHRA, CDR2 YSYEKL.

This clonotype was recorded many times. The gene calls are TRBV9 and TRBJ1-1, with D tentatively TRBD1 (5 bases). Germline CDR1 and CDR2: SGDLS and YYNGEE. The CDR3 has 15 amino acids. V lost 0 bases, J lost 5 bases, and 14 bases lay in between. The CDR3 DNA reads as TGTGCCAGCAGCGTAGGAGGCGCCTGGGGGACTGAAGCTTTCTTT. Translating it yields CASSVGGAWGTEAFF.

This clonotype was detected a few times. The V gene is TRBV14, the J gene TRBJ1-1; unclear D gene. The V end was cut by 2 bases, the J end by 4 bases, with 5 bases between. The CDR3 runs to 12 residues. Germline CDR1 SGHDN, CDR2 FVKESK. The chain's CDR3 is CASSQLGTEAFF. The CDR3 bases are TGTGCCAGCAGCCAACTGGGCACTGAAGCTTTCTTT. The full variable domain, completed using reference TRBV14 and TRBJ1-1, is EAGVTQFPSHSVIEKGQTVTLRCDPISGHDNLYWYRRVMGKEIKFLLHFVKESKQDESGMPNNRFLAERTGGTYSTLKVQPAELEDSGVYFCASSQLGTEAFFGQGTRLTVV.

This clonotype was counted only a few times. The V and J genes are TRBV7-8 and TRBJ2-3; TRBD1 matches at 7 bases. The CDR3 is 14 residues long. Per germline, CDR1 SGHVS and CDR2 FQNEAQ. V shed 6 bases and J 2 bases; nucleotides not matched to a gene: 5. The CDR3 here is CASRSGQFTDTQYF. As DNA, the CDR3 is TGTGCCAGCAGATCGGGACAGTTCACAGATACGCAGTATTTT.

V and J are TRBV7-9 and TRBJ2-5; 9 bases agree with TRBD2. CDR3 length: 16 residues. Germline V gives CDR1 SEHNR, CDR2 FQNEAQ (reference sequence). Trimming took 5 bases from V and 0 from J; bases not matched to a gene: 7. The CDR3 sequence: CASSDRAGGNQETQYF. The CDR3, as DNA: TGTGCCAGCAGCGACCGAGCGGGGGGAAACCAAGAGACCCAGTACTTC.

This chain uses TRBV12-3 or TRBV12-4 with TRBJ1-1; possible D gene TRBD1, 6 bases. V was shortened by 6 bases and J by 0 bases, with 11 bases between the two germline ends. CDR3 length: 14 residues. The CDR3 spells CASSGTQMNTEAFF. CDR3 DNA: TGTGCCAGCAGCGGGACACAGATGAACACTGAAGCTTTCTTT.

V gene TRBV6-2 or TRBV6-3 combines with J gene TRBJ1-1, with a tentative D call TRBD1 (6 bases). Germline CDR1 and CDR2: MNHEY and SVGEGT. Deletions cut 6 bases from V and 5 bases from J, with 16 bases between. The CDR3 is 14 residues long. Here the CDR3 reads CASRLPQGLTEAFF. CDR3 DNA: TGTGCCAGCAGACTACCACAGGGCTTGACTGAAGCTTTCTTT.

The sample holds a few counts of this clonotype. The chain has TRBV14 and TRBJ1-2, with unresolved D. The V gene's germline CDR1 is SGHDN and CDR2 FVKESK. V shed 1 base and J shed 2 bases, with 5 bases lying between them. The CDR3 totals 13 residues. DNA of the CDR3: TGTGCCAGCAGCCAAGTGAAGAACTATGGCTACACCTTC. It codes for CASSQVKNYGYTF.

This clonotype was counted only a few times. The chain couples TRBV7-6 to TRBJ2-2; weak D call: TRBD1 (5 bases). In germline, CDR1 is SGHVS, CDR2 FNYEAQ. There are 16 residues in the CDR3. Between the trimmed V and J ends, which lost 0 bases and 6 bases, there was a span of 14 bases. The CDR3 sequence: CASSLAGASLPGELFF. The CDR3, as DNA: TGTGCCAGCAGCTTAGCAGGGGCCTCCCTCCCCGGGGAGCTGTTTTTT. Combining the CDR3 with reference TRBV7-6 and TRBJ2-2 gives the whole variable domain GAGVSQSPRYKVTKRGQDVALRCDPISGHVSLYWYRQALGQGPEFLTYFNYEAQQDKSGLPNDRFSAERPEGSISTLTIQRTEQRDSAMYRCASSLAGASLPGELFFGEGSRLTVL.

CDR3 nucleotide sequence: TGTGCCAGCAGTAAGGGACTAGCGGGACACGAGCAGTTCTTC. Translated, it gives CASSKGLAGHEQFF. The chain couples TRBV6-5 to TRBJ2-1; 13 positions agree with TRBD2. V lost 5 bases, J lost 10 bases, and 5 bases stayed unmatched. There are 14 residues in the CDR3. The germline CDR1 and CDR2 sequences are MNHEY and SVGAGI.

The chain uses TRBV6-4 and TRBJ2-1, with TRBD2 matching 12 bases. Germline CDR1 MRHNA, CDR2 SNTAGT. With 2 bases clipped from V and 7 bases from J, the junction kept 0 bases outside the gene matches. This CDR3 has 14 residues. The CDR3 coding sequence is TGTGCCAGCAGTGACGGACTAGCGGGAAATGAGCAGTTCTTC. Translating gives CASSDGLAGNEQFF.

The CDR3 nucleotides read TGTGCCAGCAGTAAGACCGGGACAGGGGCCTACGAGCAGTACTTC. It specifies CASSKTGTGAYEQYF. V is TRBV27 and J is TRBJ2-7, with TRBD1 matching over 10 bases. This CDR3 region has 15 residues. CDR1 and CDR2 (germline): MNHEY, SMNVEV (reference sequence). After removal of 5 bases from V and 2 bases from J, the junction contained 6 bases not matched to a gene.